This T cell receptor (beta chain) emerged from a study of T cells after yellow fever vaccination. Study details: Some fractions had low cell numbers, and these were prepared with SMART-Seq v4 Ultra Low Input.

TCRdb re-called the 5' RACE reads through MiXCR, storing one row per CDR3 protein. The profile shows around 100,000 distinct CDR3 sequences, approximately 8.4% of them singletons. The V gene lost 3 bases and the J gene lost 6 bases, with 18 bases spanning the gap. Per the germline V gene, CDR1 is LGHNT and CDR2 is FRNRAP. The CDR3 totals 16 residues. The chain carries TRBV12-5 and TRBJ2-1, with TRBD1 as a possible D gene (7 bases). Here the sequenced sample was CD8+ T cells sorted from PBMCs, taken 45 days after the yellow fever booster vaccination. The TCR comes from a young man who received the YFV17D yellow fever vaccine. CDR3 coding DNA: TGTGCTAGTGGTTTCCTCCGACAGGGAGGTAGCAATGAGCAGTTCTTC. Its translation: CASGFLRQGGSNEQFF.